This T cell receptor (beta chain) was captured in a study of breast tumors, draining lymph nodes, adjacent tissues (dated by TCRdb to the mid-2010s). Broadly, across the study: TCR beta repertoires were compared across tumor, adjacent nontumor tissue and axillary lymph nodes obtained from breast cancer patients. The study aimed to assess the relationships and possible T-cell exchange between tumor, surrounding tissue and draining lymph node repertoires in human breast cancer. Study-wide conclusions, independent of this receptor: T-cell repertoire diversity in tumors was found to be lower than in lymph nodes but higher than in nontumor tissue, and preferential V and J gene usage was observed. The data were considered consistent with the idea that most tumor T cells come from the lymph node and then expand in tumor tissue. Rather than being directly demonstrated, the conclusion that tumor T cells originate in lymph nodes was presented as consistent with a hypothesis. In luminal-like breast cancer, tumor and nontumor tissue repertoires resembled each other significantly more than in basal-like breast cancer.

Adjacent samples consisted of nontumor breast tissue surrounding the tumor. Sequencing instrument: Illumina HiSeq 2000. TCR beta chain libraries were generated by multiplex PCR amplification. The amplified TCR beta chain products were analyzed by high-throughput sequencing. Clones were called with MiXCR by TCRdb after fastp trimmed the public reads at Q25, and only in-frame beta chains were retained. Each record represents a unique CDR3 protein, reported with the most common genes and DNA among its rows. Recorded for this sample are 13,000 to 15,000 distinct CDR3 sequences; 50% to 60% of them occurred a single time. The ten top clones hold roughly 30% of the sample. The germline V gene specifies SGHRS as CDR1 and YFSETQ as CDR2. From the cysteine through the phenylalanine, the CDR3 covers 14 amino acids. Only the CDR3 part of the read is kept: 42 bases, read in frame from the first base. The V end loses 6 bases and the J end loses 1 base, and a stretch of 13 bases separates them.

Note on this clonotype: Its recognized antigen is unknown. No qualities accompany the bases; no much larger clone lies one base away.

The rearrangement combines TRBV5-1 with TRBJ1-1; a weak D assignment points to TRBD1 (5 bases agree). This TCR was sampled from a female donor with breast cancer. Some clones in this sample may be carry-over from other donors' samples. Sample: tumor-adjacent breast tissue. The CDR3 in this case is CASTFRDGNTEAFF. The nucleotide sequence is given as TGCGCCAGCACCTTCCGGGACGGGAACACTGAAGCTTTCTTT. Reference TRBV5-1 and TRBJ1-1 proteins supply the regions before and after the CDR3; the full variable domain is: KAGVTQTPRYLIKTRGQQVTLSCSPISGHRSVSWYQQTPGQGLQFLFEYFSETQRNKGNFPGRFSGRQFSNSRSEMNVSTLELGDSALYLCASTFRDGNTEAFFGQGTRLTVV.